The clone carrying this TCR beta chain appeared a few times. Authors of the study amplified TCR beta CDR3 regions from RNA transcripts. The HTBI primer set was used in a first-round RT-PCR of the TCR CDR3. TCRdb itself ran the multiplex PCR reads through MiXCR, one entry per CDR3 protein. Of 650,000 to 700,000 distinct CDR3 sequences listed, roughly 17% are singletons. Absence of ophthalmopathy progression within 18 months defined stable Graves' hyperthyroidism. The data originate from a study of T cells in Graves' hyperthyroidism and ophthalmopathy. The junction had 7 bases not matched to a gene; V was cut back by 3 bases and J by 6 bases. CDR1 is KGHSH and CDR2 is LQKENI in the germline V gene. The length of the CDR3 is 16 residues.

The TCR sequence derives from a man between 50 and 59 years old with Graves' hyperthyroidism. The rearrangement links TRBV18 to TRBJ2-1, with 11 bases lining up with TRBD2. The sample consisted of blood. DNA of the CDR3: TGTGCCAGCTCACCTAAACGACTAGCGGGATTCAATGAGCAGTTCTTC. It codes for CASSPKRLAGFNEQFF.